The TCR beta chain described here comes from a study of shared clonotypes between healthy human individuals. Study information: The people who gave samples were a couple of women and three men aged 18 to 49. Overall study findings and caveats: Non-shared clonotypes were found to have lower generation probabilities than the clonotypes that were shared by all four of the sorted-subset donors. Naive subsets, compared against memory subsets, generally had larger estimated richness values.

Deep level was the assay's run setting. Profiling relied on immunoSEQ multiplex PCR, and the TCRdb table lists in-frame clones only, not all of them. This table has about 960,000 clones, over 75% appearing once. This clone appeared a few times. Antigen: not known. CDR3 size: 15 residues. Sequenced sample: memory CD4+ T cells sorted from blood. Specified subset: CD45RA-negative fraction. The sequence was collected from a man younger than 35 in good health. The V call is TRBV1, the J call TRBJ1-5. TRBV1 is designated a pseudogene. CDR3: CTSSQGTNSNQPQHF. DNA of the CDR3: TGCACCAGCAGCCAAGGGACTAATAGCAATCAGCCCCAGCATTTT.